The 12 T cell receptor beta chains reported below all come from one sample, sequenced in a study of tumor and adjacent non-tumor tissue in lung cancer (dated by TCRdb to 2016 to 2019). Bulk unsorted tissue served as the source for RNA extraction, and RNA quality was assessed using a NanoDrop ND-1000 and an Agilent 2100. For the normal lung samples, distant non-tumor tissue was collected more than 3 cm away from the tumor edge. The library came from multiplex PCR. Sequencing was performed on an Illumina HiSeq 2500. Following protocols modified from ARM-PCR, the researchers constructed TCRbeta libraries through three rounds of nested PCR with primers (Table S4). The public reads were reprocessed in TCRdb via fastp at Q25 and MiXCR, keeping in-frame beta chains. Identical CDR3 proteins give one entry, which carries the most common genes and DNA. The sample includes 85,000 to 130,000 distinct CDR3 sequences, with less than 75% observed a single time. The leading ten clones occupy approximately 18% of the sample.

Sequenced sample: distant non-tumor lung tissue. Receptors originate from a man aged 25 to 40 with non-small cell lung cancer.

This clonotype turned up a few times. The CDR3 ends on some other residue instead of the conserved phenylalanine or tryptophan, so this is likely a read error. V gene TRBV4-1 combines with J gene TRBJ2-7, with 7 bases lining up with TRBD2. Germline V gene data show CDR1 as MGHRA and CDR2 as YSYEKL. There are 16 residues in the CDR3. CDR3 sequence (DNA): TGCGCCAGTAGCCAAGATGAGACGGGAGGTACGTATGAGCAGTACCTC. It is translated as CASSQDETGGTYEQYL.

With regard to this clonotype: The junction departs from the called germline gene at one end, perhaps through a read error. The rearrangement joins TRBV11-2 to TRBJ2-1; 7 positions match TRBD1. This CDR3 is built from 18 residues. Germline V gene data show CDR1 as SGHAT and CDR2 as FQNNGV. CDR3: CASSRTQSATGPFRVQLF. The CDR3 coding sequence is TGTGCCAGCAGCAGGACACAATCCGCGACAGGGCCCTTCCGAGTGCAGCTCTTC.

Note on this clonotype: A single base separates this from a much larger clone, so it may be a read error. J is TRBJ2-1 and V is TRBV29-1; no clear D gene. The CDR3 covers 11 residues. V lost 5 bases and J lost 8, with 10 bases in between. Germline loops: CDR1 SQVTM, CDR2 ANQGSEA. The CDR3 protein is CSVKPYDEQFF. In DNA form, the CDR3 reads TGCAGCGTTAAACCGTACGATGAGCAGTTCTTC.

Regarding this clonotype: One end of the junction varies from germline; a read error may be responsible. The gene calls are TRBV6-5 and TRBJ2-7, with 7 bases that match TRBD1. The CDR3 covers 15 residues. CDR1 is MNHEY and CDR2 is SVGAGI in the germline V gene. The CDR3 bases are TGTGCCAGCAGTTACTCAGGGACAGCTCACTACGGGCAGTACTTC. Amino acid sequence: CASSYSGTAHYGQYF.

This clonotype was recorded a few times. This may come from a read error, since a much larger clone is one base off. J is TRBJ2-1 and V is TRBV4-3, with D tentatively TRBD2 (6 bases). This CDR3 is built from 16 residues. The V gene lost 3 bases and the J gene lost 4 bases, with 16 bases spanning the gap. Germline assignment: CDR1 LGHNA and CDR2 YSLEER. For the CDR3, the DNA is TGCGCCAGCAGCCAGGGTCACGGGACTCAATACAATGAGCAGTTCTTC. Translation gives CASSQGHGTQYNEQFF.

In regard to this clonotype: It is likely a read error, because the conserved phenylalanine at the end of the CDR3 is missing. The chain joins TRBV19 to TRBJ1-1; perhaps TRBD1 as D (5 bases). The V end lost 5 bases, the J end lost 5 bases, and 15 bases lay between the germline ends. CDR1 and CDR2 from the germline V gene are LNHDA and SQIVND (reference sequence). CDR3 length: 14 residues. The CDR3 spells CASSLRGEGTEAFS. CDR3 in DNA: TGTGCCAGTAGTTTGAGGGGCGAAGGGACTGAAGCTTTCTCT.

In regard to this clonotype: A single base separates this from a much larger clone, so it may be a read error. The rearrangement joins TRBV6-6 to TRBJ1-5; the match to TRBD1 covers 9 bases. The germline V gene has CDR1 MNHNY and CDR2 SVGAGI (reference sequence). The CDR3 consists of 16 residues. The V and J ends lost 2 bases and 9 bases, in that order; junction bases with no gene match: 11. The CDR3: CASSYTGGVMYRPQHF. The DNA of the CDR3 is TGTGCCAGCAGTTACACAGGGGGCGTAATGTATCGGCCCCAGCATTTT.

On this clonotype: A read error may be the cause here, since a much bigger clone is one base away. The chain uses TRBV7-9 and TRBJ2-7, with 8 bases identical to TRBD1. Germline trimming cut 0 bases from V and 6 bases from J; bases unmatched to any gene: 7. CDR3 length: 15 amino acids. CDR1 SEHNR and CDR2 FQNEAQ come from the germline V gene (reference sequence). The DNA for the CDR3 is TGTGCCAGCAGCTTAGCTATACACAGGGGGGCCGAGCAGTACTTC. Translation: CASSLAIHRGAEQYF.

The chain combines TRBV20-1 with TRBJ2-7; D is possibly TRBD1 (6 bases). Per germline, CDR1 DFQATT and CDR2 SNEGSKA (reference sequence). The CDR3 spans 11 residues. In DNA form, the CDR3 reads TGCAATACTAGGGACAACTACGAGCAGTACTTC. Its protein product is CNTRDNYEQYF.

For this clonotype: A much larger clone lies one base from this, so it may be a read error. V and J are TRBV6-5 and TRBJ2-7; D remains ambiguous. Germline CDR1 reads MNHEY; CDR2 reads SVGAGI. This CDR3 comprises 13 residues. CDR3 region: CASSLSLSYDQYF. CDR3 coding DNA: TGTGCCAGCAGTTTAAGTCTTTCCTACGATCAGTACTTC.

Regarding this clonotype: At one end, the junction sequence differs from germline, possibly due to a read error. The chain couples TRBV4-1 to TRBJ2-7; TRBD2 matches 8 bases. Germline V gene lookup returns CDR1 MGHRA and CDR2 YSYEKL. This CDR3 region has 15 residues. CDR3 in DNA: TGCGCCAGCAGCCAAGAGCGGGGGGCCCCCTATGAGCGGTACTTC. Its protein is CASSQERGAPYERYF.

In the case of this clonotype: Mismatch with germline at one junction end may stem from a read error. This chain joins TRBV11-2 and TRBJ1-1; D remains unclear. This CDR3 has 13 residues. Germline assignment: CDR1 SGHAT and CDR2 FQNNGV. In DNA, the CDR3 is TGTGCCATCGCCCCCGACAAGAACAGTGAAGCTTTCTTT. Translating gives CAIAPDKNSEAFF.